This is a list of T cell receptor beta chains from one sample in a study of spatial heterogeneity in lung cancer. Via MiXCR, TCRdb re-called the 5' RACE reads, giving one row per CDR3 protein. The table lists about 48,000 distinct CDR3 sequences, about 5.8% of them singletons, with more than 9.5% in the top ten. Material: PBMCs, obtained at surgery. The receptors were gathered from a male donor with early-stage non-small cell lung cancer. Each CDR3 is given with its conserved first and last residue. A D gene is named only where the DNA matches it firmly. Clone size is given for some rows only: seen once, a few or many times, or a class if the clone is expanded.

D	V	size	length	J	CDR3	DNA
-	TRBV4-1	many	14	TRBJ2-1	CASSQGQGYNEQFF	TGCGCCAGCAGCCAAGGGCAGGGGTACAATGAGCAGTTCTTC
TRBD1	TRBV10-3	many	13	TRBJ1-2	CAISPRDSYGYTF	TGTGCCATCAGCCCCCGGGACAGCTATGGCTACACCTTC
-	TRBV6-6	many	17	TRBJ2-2	CASSYPTGISNTGELFF	TGTGCCAGCAGTTACCCTACAGGGATTTCGAACACCGGGGAGCTGTTTTTT
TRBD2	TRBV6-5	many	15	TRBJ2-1	CASSYGGLARNEQFF	TGTGCCAGCAGTTACGGGGGACTAGCAAGGAATGAGCAGTTCTTC
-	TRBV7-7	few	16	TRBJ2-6	CASSPGQGTGANVLTF	TGTGCCAGCAGCCCAGGCCAGGGGACCGGGGCCAACGTCCTGACTTTC
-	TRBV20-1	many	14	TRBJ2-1	CSARDRLSWNEQFF	TGCAGTGCTAGGGACCGGCTATCGTGGAATGAGCAGTTCTTC
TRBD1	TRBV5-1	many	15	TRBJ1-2	CASSPQGAPNYGYTF	TGCGCCAGCAGCCCACAGGGGGCCCCAAACTATGGCTACACCTTC
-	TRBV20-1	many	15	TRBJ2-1	CSARDHLASYNEQFF	TGCAGTGCTAGAGATCACCTAGCCTCCTACAATGAGCAGTTCTTC
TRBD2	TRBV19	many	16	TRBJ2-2	CASSIAGLATTGELFF	TGTGCCAGTAGTATAGCGGGACTAGCGACCACCGGGGAGCTGTTTTTT
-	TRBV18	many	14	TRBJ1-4	CASSPLGTNEKLFF	TGTGCCAGCTCACCACTCGGAACTAATGAAAAACTGTTTTTT
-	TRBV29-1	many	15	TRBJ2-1	CSGAREGASYNEQFF	TGCAGCGGGGCCCGGGAGGGGGCCTCCTACAATGAGCAGTTCTTC
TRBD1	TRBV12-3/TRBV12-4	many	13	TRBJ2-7	CASSLGQGYEQYF	TGTGCCAGCAGTTTAGGACAGGGGTACGAGCAGTACTTC
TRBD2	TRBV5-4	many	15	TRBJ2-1	CASTSPSAGEGEQFF	TGTGCCAGCACCTCTCCCTCGGCGGGAGAAGGGGAGCAGTTCTTC
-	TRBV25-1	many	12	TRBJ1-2	CASSKWDYGYTF	TGTGCCAGCAGTAAATGGGACTATGGCTACACCTTC
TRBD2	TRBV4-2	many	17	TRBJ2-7	CASSQEASGSSGDEQYF	TGTGCCAGCAGCCAAGAAGCTAGCGGGAGCTCCGGCGACGAGCAGTACTTC
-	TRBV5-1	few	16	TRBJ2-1	CASSLSSGLSYNEQFF	TGCGCCAGCAGCTTGAGTAGCGGCCTCTCCTACAATGAGCAGTTCTTC
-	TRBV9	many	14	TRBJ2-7	CASSPPGLSYEQYF	TGTGCCAGCAGCCCCCCGGGATTATCCTACGAGCAGTACTTC
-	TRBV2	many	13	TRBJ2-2	CASSPFSSGELFF	TGTGCCAGCAGTCCCTTCTCCTCCGGGGAGCTGTTTTTT
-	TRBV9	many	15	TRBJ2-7	CASSAGGASSYEQYF	TGTGCCAGCAGCGCTGGGGGCGCGAGCTCCTACGAGCAGTACTTC
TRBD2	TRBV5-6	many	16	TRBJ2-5	CASSRGTSGSRETQYF	TGTGCCAGCAGCAGAGGGACTAGCGGGAGCAGAGAGACCCAGTACTTC
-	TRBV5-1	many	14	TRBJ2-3	CASSLGQDTDTQYF	TGCGCCAGCAGCTTGGGTCAGGACACAGATACGCAGTATTTT
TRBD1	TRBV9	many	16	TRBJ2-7	CASSVGEGADSYEQYF	TGTGCCAGCAGCGTAGGAGAGGGGGCAGACTCCTACGAGCAGTACTTC
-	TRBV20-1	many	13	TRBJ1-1	CSARRGGETEAFF	TGCAGTGCTAGACGGGGGGGAGAAACTGAAGCTTTCTTT
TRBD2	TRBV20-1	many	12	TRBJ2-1	CRPSGSSDEQFF	TGCAGGCCTAGCGGGAGTAGCGATGAGCAGTTCTTC
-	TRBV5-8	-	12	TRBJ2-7	CASSKDEGEQYF	TGTGCCAGCAGCAAGGACGAGGGCGAGCAGTACTTC
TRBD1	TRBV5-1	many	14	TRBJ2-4	CASNGDSAKNIQYF	TGCGCCAGCAACGGGGACAGTGCCAAAAACATTCAGTACTTC
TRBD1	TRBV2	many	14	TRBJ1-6	CASSEARGTAPLHF	TGTGCCAGCAGTGAAGCGCGGGGGACAGCACCCCTCCACTTT
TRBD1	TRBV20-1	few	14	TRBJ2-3	CSAREDRGPDTQYF	TGCAGTGCTAGAGAGGACAGGGGACCAGATACGCAGTATTTT
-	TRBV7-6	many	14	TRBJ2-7	CASSLDPSSYEQYF	TGTGCCAGCAGCTTAGACCCTAGCTCCTACGAGCAGTACTTC
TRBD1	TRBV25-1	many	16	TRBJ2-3	CASKETGGRGTDTQYF	TGTGCCAGCAAGGAGACAGGGGGCCGGGGCACAGATACGCAGTATTTT
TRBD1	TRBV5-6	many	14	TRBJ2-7	CASSRGRGPHEQYF	TGTGCCAGCAGCCGGGGAAGGGGGCCCCACGAGCAGTACTTC
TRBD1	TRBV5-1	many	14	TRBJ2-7	CASSLETGTYEQYF	TGCGCCAGCAGCTTGGAGACAGGGACGTATGAGCAGTACTTC
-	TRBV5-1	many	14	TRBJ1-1	CASSATGVNTEAFF	TGCGCCAGCAGCGCGACAGGTGTGAACACTGAAGCTTTCTTT
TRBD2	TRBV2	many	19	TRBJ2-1	CASSGGGLAGWNSYNEQFF	TGTGCCAGCAGTGGGGGCGGACTAGCGGGATGGAACTCCTACAATGAGCAGTTCTTC
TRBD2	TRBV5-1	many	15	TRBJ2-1	CASSDGTSGTVGQFF	TGCGCCAGCAGCGACGGGACTAGCGGGACGGTGGGGCAGTTCTTC
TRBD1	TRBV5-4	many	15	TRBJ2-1	CASSQTGTGSNEQFF	TGTGCCAGCAGCCAGACCGGGACAGGGTCGAATGAGCAGTTCTTC
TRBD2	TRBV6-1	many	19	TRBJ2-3	CASSEEQLAGVIWTDTQYF	TGTGCCAGCAGTGAAGAACAACTAGCGGGAGTTATTTGGACAGATACGCAGTATTTT
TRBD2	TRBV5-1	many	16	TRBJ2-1	CASSSSLAVSYNEQFF	TGCGCCAGCAGCTCGAGTCTAGCGGTCTCCTACAATGAGCAGTTCTTC
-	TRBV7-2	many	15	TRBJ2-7	CASSLAGGRVYEQYF	TGTGCCAGCAGCTTAGCTGGAGGCAGGGTGTACGAGCAGTACTTC
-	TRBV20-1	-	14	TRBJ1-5	CSASGGASNQPQHF	TGCAGTGCTAGTGGGGGGGCGAGCAATCAGCCCCAGCATTTT
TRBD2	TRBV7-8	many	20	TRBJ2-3	CASSLVVKGEASGRAGAQYF	TGTGCCAGCAGCTTAGTCGTAAAGGGAGAGGCTAGCGGGAGGGCCGGGGCGCAGTATTTT
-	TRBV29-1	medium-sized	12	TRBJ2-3	CSSKPGTDTQYF	TGCAGCTCCAAGCCGGGCACAGATACGCAGTATTTT
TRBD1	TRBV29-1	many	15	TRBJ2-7	CSVGRTGQGLSEQYF	TGCAGCGTTGGTCGGACAGGACAGGGTTTAAGCGAGCAGTACTTC
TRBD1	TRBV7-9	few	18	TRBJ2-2	CASSPFTLTGGKAGELFF	TGTGCCAGCAGCCCGTTTACCCTCACAGGGGGCAAGGCCGGGGAGCTGTTTTTT
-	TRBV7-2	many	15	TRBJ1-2	CASSLGAVDLYGYTF	TGTGCCAGCAGCCTAGGGGCAGTGGACCTCTATGGCTACACCTTC